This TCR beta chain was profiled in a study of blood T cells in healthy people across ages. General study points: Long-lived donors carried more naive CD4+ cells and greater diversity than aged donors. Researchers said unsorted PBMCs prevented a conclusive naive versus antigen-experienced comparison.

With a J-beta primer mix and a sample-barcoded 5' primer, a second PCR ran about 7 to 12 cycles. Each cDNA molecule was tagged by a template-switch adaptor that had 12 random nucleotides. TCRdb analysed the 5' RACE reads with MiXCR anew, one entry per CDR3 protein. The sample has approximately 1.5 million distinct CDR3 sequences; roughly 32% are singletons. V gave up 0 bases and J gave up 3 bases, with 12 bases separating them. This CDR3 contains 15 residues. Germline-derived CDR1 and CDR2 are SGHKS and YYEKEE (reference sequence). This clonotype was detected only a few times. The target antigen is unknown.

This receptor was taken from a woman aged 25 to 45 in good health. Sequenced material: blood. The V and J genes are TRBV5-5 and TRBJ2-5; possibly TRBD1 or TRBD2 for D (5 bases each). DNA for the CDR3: TGTGCCAGCAGCTTGGAAGGGACCCCTAAAGAGACCCAGTACTTC. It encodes CASSLEGTPKETQYF.